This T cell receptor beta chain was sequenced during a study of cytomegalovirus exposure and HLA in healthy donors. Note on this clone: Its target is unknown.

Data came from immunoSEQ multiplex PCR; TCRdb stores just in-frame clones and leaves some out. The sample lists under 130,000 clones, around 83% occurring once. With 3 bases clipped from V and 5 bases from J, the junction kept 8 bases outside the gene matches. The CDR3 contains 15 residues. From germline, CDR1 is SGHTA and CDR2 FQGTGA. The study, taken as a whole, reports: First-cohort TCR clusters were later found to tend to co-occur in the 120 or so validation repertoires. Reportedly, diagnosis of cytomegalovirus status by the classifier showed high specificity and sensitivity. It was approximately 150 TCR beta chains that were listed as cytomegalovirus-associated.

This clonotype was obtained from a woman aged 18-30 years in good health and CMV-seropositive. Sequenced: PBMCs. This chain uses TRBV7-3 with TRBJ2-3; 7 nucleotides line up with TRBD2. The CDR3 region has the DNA TGTGCCAGCAGCTTGGGCGGGAGCAAAGGAGATACGCAGTATTTT. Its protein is CASSLGGSKGDTQYF.